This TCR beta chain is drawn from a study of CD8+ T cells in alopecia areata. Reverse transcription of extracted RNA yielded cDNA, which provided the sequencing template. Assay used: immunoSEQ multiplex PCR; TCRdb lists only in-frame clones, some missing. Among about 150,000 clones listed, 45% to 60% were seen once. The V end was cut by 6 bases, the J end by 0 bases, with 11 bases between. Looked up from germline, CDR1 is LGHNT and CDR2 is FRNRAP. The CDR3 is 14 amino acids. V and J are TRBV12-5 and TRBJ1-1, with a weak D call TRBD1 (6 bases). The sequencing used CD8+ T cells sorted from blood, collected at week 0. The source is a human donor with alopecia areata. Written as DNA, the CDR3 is TGTGCTAGTGGGGAAGGACAGCTGAACACTGAAGCTTTCTTT. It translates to CASGEGQLNTEAFF.